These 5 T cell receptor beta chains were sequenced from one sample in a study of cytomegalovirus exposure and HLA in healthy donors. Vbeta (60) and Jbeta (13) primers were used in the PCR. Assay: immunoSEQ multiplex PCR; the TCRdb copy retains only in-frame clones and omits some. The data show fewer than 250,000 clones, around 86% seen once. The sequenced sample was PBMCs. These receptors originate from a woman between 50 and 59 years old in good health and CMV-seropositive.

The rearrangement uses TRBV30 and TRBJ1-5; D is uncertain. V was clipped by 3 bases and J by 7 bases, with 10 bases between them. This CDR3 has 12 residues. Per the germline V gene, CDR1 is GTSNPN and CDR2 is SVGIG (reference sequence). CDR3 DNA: TGTGCCTGGAGCGCGACCGGGCAGCCCCAGCATTTT. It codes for CAWSATGQPQHF. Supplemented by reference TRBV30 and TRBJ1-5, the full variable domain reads SQTIHQWPATLVQPVGSPLSLECTVEGTSNPNLYWYRQAAGRGLQLLFYSVGIGQISSEVPQNLSASRPQDRQFILSSKKLLLSDSGFYLCAWSATGQPQHFGDGTRLSIL.

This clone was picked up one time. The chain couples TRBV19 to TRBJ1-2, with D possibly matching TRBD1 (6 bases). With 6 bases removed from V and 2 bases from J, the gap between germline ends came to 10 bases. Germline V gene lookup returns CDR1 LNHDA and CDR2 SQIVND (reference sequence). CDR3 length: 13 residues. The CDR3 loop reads CASRDRQNYGYTF. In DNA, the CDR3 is TGTGCCAGTAGGGACAGACAAAACTATGGCTACACCTTC. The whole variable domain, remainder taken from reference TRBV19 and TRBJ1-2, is DGGITQSPKYLFRKEGQNVTLSCEQNLNHDAMYWYRQDPGQGLRLIYYSQIVNDFQKGDIAEGYSVSREKKESFPLTVTSAQKNPTAFYLCASRDRQNYGYTFGSGTRLTVV.

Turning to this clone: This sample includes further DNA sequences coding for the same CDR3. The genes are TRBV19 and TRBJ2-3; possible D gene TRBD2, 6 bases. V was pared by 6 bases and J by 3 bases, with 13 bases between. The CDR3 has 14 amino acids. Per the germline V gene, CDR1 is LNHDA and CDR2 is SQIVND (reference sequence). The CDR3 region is CASRTGTATDTQYF. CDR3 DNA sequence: TGTGCCAGTAGGACCGGGACTGCTACAGATACGCAGTATTTT. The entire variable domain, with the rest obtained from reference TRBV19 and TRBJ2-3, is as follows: DGGITQSPKYLFRKEGQNVTLSCEQNLNHDAMYWYRQDPGQGLRLIYYSQIVNDFQKGDIAEGYSVSREKKESFPLTVTSAQKNPTAFYLCASRTGTATDTQYFGPGTRLTVL.

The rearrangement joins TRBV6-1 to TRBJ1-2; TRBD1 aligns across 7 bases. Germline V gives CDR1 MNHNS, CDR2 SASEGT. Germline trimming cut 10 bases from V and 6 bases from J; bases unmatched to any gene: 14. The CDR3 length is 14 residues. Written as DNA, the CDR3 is TGTGCCACCCACTGGACAGGCCAGGGAGATGGCTACACCTTC. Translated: CATHWTGQGDGYTF.

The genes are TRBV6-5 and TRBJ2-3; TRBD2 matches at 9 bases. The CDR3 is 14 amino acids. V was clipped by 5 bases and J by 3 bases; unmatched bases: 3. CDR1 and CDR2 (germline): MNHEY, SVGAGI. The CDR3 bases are TGTGCCAGCAGTGGGGGACTAGCAACAGATACGCAGTATTTT. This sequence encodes CASSGGLATDTQYF.